This entry features one TCR beta chain sequence. Its antigen is unknown. The source of the sample is a study of cytomegalovirus exposure and HLA in healthy donors. Method: immunoSEQ multiplex PCR; TCRdb's copy keeps in-frame clones and lacks some. The sample holds around 99,000 clones, 88% seen once. Findings and caveats of the study: A subsequent analysis found that TCR clusters from the first cohort also tended to co-occur in the 120 or so validation repertoires, with about 95% of cluster scores above 0. The study recorded 150 to 200 TCR beta chains that were cytomegalovirus-associated. It was confirmed in vitro that a few of the CMV-associated chains were specific for CMV antigens.

Germline V gene data show CDR1 as SNHLY and CDR2 as FYNNEI. The CDR3 has 12 residues. V dropped 2 bases and J dropped 4 bases, with 5 bases sitting between them. V and J are TRBV2 and TRBJ2-5; D not certain. Sequenced sample: PBMCs. The TCR originated in a young woman in good health and CMV-seronegative. As DNA, the CDR3 is TGTGCCAGCAGTGAATACTCAGAGACCCAGTACTTC. It codes for CASSEYSETQYF.